These 9 T cell receptor beta chains originate from one sample sequenced in a study of hypomethylating agent response in myelodysplastic syndrome. Clones were sequenced by immunoSEQ multiplex PCR, and TCRdb holds only the in-frame ones, with some missing. In the table there are 4,500 to 5,500 clones, 84% of which are singletons. Sequenced material: bone marrow, taken before or after starting hypomethylating agent treatment for myelodysplastic syndrome (not recorded which). The receptors were gathered from a human donor with myelodysplastic syndrome.

The chain employs TRBV7-3 and TRBJ2-5; 8 bases map to TRBD2. CDR1 SGHTA and CDR2 FQGTGA come from the germline V gene. The trim removed 3 bases at V and 2 bases at J, leaving 5 bases unmatched. The CDR3 has 15 residues. The CDR3 protein is CASSFSGGEQETQYF. CDR3 nucleotides: TGTGCCAGCAGCTTCTCCGGGGGGGAACAAGAGACCCAGTACTTC.

The J gene is TRBJ2-1, the V gene TRBV29-1; the match to TRBD2 covers 10 bases. The CDR3 is 16 residues long. V lost 3 bases to trimming and J lost 5 bases; unmatched junction nucleotides: 10. Germline CDR1 SQVTM, CDR2 ANQGSEA. For the CDR3, the DNA is TGCAGCGTTGACAAGCGGGGGGGCCCCGCCCACAATGAGCAGTTCTTC. Its protein is CSVDKRGGPAHNEQFF.

The chain recombines TRBV29-1 with TRBJ2-1, with 7 nucleotides matching TRBD1. J lost 7 bases, V lost 3 bases, and 3 bases had no gene match. This CDR3 is built from 12 residues. Germline CDR1 and CDR2: SQVTM and ANQGSEA. DNA for the CDR3: TGCAGCGTTGAGGAGACAGGGAATGAGCAGTTCTTC. This encodes CSVEETGNEQFF.

The V and J genes are TRBV7-9 and TRBJ2-3, with 7 bases that match TRBD1. Losses at the gene ends were 1 base for V and 2 bases for J; bases not matched to a gene: 9. The CDR3 runs to 17 residues. Germline V gene sequence: CDR1 SEHNR, CDR2 FQNEAQ (reference sequence). The CDR3 sequence is CASSLGGGQTYTDTQYF. CDR3 DNA: TGTGCCAGCAGCTTAGGAGGGGGACAGACATACACAGATACGCAGTATTTT.

The rearrangement links TRBV25-1 to TRBJ2-1; weak D call: TRBD2 (6 bases). Trimming removed 3 bases at V and 5 bases at J, with 11 bases between. Looked up from germline, CDR1 is MGHDK and CDR2 is SYGVNS. The CDR3 consists of 14 residues. The CDR3 DNA follows: TGTGCCAGCAGTGAGGCGGGGCCTCACAATGAGCAGTTCTTC. As protein: CASSEAGPHNEQFF.

The V and J genes are TRBV7-2 and TRBJ2-3; 7 bases agree with TRBD2. Germline V gives CDR1 SGHTA, CDR2 FQGNSA. After removal of 8 bases from V and 6 bases from J, the junction contained 14 bases not matched to a gene. CDR3 length equals 15 residues. CDR3 coding DNA: TGTGCCAGCTCGTCCAGGACCAGGGAGGGGGATACGCAGTATTTT. Translation: CASSSRTREGDTQYF.

The chain recombines TRBV6-1 with TRBJ1-6; TRBD1 matches at 8 bases. V gave up 7 bases and J gave up 1 base; unmatched junction bases: 3. Germline V gene lookup returns CDR1 MNHNS and CDR2 SASEGT. The CDR3 is made up of 15 amino acids. CDR3 protein: CASIYRGSYNSPLHF. CDR3 in DNA: TGTGCCAGCATCTACAGGGGGTCCTATAATTCACCCCTCCACTTT.

The chain employs TRBV9 and TRBJ2-6; 8 nucleotides align to TRBD1. With 3 bases clipped from V and 5 bases from J, the junction kept 4 bases outside the gene matches. The CDR3 spans 15 residues. Per germline, CDR1 SGDLS and CDR2 YYNGEE. This CDR3 is CASSAGQGWANVLTF. CDR3 coding DNA: TGTGCCAGCAGCGCCGGACAGGGCTGGGCCAACGTCCTGACTTTC.

This clone was recorded a few times. The chain links TRBV4-3 to TRBJ1-6; D possibly corresponds to TRBD1 (5 bases). Germline lookup yields CDR1 LGHNA and CDR2 YSLEER. The CDR3 contains 16 residues. Trimming pared 1 base from V and 4 bases from J, leaving 11 bases between. The chain's CDR3 is CASSQAWKGYNSPLHF. In DNA, the CDR3 is TGCGCCAGCAGCCAAGCTTGGAAGGGGTATAATTCACCCCTCCACTTT.